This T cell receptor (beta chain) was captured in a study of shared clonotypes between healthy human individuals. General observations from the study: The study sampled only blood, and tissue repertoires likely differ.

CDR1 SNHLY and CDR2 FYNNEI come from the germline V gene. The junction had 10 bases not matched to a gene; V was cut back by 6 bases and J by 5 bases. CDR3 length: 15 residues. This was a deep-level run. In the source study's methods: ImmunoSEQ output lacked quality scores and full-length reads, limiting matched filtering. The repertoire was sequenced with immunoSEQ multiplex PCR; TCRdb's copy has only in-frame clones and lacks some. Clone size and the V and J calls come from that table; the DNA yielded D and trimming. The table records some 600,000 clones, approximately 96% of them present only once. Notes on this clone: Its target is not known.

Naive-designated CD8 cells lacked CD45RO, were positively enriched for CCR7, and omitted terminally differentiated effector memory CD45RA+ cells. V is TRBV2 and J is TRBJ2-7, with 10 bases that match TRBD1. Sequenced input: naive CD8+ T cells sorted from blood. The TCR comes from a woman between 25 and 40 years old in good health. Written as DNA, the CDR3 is TGTGCCAGCAGGCTAATGGGGACAGGGGCCGACGAGCAGTACTTC. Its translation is CASRLMGTGADEQYF. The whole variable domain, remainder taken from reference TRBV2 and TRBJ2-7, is EPEVTQTPSHQVTQMGQEVILRCVPISNHLYFYWYRQILGQKVEFLVSFYNNEISEKSEIFDDQFSVERPDGSNFTLKIRSTKLEDSAMYFCASRLMGTGADEQYFGPGTRLTVT.